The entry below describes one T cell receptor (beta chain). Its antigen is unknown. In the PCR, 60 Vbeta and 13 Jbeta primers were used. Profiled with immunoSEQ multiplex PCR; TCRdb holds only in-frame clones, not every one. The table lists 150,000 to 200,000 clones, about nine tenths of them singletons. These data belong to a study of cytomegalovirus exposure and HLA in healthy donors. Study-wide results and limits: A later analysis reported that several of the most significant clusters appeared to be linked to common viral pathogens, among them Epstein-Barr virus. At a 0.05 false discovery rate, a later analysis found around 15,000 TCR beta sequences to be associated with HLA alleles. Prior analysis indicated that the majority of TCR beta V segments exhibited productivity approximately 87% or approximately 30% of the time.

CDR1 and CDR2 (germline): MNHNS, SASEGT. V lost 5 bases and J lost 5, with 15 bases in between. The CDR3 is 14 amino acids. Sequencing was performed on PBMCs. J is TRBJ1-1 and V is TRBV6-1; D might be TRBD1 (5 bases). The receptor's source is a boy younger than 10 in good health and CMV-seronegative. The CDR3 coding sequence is TGTGCCAGCAGTTCCCGACAGAGTAGGACTGAAGCTTTCTTT. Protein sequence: CASSSRQSRTEAFF.